This record looks at one T cell receptor (beta chain) sequence and its context. This study enrolled people aged 18 to 89 from around 25 US geographic areas. Clinical histories supplied by participants themselves formed the basis of cohort assignment. The CDR3 consists of 16 residues. Trimming removed 0 bases from V and 4 bases from J, with 10 bases in between. Germline V gene data show CDR1 as SGHDN and CDR2 as FVKESK. How the authors handled the data: Quantification of nucleated cells was approximated via reference gene primer amplification. Some clones are missing from TCRdb's copy, which holds only in-frame ones; the method was immunoSEQ multiplex PCR. V, J and clone size were drawn from that table, and D and trimming were deduced from the DNA. The table includes roughly 270,000 clones, roughly 85% detected once. This sample was taken from a study of blood T cell repertoires in COVID-19. As for the study in general: Italy, Spain and the United States were the sources of the convalescent and acute COVID-19 samples.

The sequencing input was PBMCs or T cells enriched from blood (not recorded which). The chain couples TRBV14 to TRBJ2-6, with a tentative D call TRBD1 (5 bases). This receptor was identified in a woman aged 50 to 60 who had recovered from COVID-19. In nucleotides, the CDR3 is TGTGCCAGCAGCCAAGATCCAGGGTCCGGGGCCAACGTCCTGACTTTC. Amino acids: CASSQDPGSGANVLTF.